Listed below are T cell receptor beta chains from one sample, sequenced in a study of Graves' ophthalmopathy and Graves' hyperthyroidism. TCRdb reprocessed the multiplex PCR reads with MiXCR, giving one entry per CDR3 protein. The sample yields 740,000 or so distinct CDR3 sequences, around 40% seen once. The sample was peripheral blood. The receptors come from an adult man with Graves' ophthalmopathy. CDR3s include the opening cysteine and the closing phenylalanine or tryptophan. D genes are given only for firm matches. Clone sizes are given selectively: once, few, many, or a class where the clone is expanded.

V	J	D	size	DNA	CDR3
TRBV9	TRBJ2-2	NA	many	TGTGCCAGCAGCGTAGAGGCGGGACCTAACACCGGGGAGCTGTTTTTT	CASSVEAGPNTGELFF
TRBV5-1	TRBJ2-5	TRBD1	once	TGCGCCAGCAGCTCCTCTTTCACGGACAGGCTCGAGACCCAGTACTTC	CASSSSFTDRLETQYF
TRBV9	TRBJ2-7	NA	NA	TGTGCCAGCAGCGTAGGACCCCGCCAGGAATCCTACGAGCAGTACTTC	CASSVGPRQESYEQYF
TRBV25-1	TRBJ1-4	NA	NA	TGTGCCAGCAGTGAATACAGGGATAATTCACCGGCCTCAACTAATGAAAAACTGTTTTTT	CASSEYRDNSPASTNEKLFF
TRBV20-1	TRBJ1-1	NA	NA	TGCAGTGCTAGAATGGGCGGGGGGCCGGCGAACACTGAAGCTTTCTTT	CSARMGGGPANTEAFF
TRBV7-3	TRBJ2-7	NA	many	TGTGCCAGCAGCTCCGGGCCCTCTGACGAGCAGTACTTC	CASSSGPSDEQYF
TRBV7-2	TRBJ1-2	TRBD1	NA	TGTGCCAGCAGCGACAGGGTCCGCTATGGCTACACCTTC	CASSDRVRYGYTF
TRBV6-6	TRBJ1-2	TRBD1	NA	TGTGCCAGCAGTCCGACGCAGGGGGCGGGTGGCTACACCTTC	CASSPTQGAGGYTF
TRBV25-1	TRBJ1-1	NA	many	TGTGCCAGCAGTCACCCAGGGCTGACTGAAGCTTTCTTT	CASSHPGLTEAFF
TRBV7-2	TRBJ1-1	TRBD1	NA	TGTGCCAGCAGCTCAGACAGGGGCCGGTGGTACACTGAAGCTTTCTTT	CASSSDRGRWYTEAFF
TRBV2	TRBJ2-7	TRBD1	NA	TGTGCCAGCAGCACACAGGGGGCGCAGGTCTACGAGCAGTACTTC	CASSTQGAQVYEQYF
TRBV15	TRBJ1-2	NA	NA	TGTGCCACCAGCAGAGATACGTTAGGGGGCTACACCTTC	CATSRDTLGGYTF
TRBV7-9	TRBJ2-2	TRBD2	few	TGCGCCAGCAGCCAGATGGGGGGAGGGAGCACCGGGGAGCTGTTTTTT	CASSQMGGGSTGELFF
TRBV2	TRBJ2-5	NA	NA	TGTGCCAGCAGTGAAATAGGCCTTGGTGGAGAGACCCAGTACTTC	CASSEIGLGGETQYF
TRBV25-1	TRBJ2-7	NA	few	TGTGCCAGCAGCATTAGGACAGCGAAAGCTTACGAGCAGTACTTC	CASSIRTAKAYEQYF
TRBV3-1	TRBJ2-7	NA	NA	TGTGCCAGCAGCCAAGCAGGGATCTCCTACGAGCAGTACTTC	CASSQAGISYEQYF
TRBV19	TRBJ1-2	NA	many	TGTGCCAGTAGTCGTTTCTTCGGAGGAGGCTACACCTTC	CASSRFFGGGYTF
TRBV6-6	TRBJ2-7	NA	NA	TGTGCCAGCAAGTCTTCTGGCGAGCAGTACTTC	CASKSSGEQYF
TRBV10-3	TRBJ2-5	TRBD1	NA	TGTGCCGATGTGACAGGGGGCCTGGTGAAGACCCAGTACTTC	CADVTGGLVKTQYF
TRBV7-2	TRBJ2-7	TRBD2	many	TGTGCCAGCAGCTCCGGTGTGGGGGGAGGGAACGAGCAGTACTTC	CASSSGVGGGNEQYF
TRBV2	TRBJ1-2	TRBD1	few	TGTGCCAGCAGTTGGACTCCGGGACAGGAGAACTATGGCTACACCTTC	CASSWTPGQENYGYTF
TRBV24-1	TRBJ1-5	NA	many	TGTGCCAGCACGGCCTGGACAGATAGCAATCAGCCCCAGCATTTT	CASTAWTDSNQPQHF